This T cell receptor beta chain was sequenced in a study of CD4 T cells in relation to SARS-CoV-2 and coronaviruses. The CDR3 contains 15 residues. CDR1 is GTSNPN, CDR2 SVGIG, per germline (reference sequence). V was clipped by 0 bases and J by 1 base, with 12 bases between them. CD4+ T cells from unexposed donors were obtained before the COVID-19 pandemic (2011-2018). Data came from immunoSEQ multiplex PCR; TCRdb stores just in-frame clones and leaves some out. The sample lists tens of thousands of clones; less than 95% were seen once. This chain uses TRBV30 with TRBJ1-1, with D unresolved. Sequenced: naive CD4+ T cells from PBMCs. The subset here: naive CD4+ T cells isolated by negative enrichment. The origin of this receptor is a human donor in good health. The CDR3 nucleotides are TGTGCCTGGAGTGTAGTCCTGGGAGCGAACACTGAAGCTTTCTTT. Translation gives CAWSVVLGANTEAFF.